The clone carrying this T cell receptor (beta chain) turned up a few times. This entry comes from a study of read filtering for tumor transcriptome and immune sequencing. CDR1 is SGHRS, CDR2 YFSETQ, per germline. The CDR3 sequence is 15 residues long. The V gene end was trimmed by 0 bases and the J gene end by 3 bases; junction bases not matched to a gene: 4. Molecular barcoded adaptors covering alpha/delta and beta/gamma chains were used on 400 to 450 ng RNA. A single record per CDR3 protein comes from TCRdb applying MiXCR to the reads. Among 40,000 to 50,000 distinct CDR3 sequences listed, roughly a fifth were seen once. Every patient had bone marrow sampled while the disease was active.

Sequencing was performed on a population of CD138-negative cells sorted from bone marrow. The J gene is TRBJ1-1, the V gene TRBV5-1; 8 bases match TRBD1. This receptor was obtained from a donor at least 40 years old with multiple myeloma. CDR3 amino acids: CASSLGPTGDTEAFF. The CDR3 nucleotides are TGCGCCAGCAGCTTGGGCCCGACAGGGGACACTGAAGCTTTCTTT.